This entry features one TCR beta chain sequence. The germline V gene encodes CDR1 SEHNR and CDR2 FQNEAQ (reference sequence). This CDR3 spans 15 amino acids. V lost 6 bases and J lost 0, with 13 bases in between. Methods used by the authors: Reference gene primer amplification gave nucleated cell count estimates. Clones were sequenced by immunoSEQ multiplex PCR, and TCRdb holds only the in-frame ones, with some missing. V and J calls and clone size follow that table, whereas D and trimming were derived from the DNA. Of 25,000 to 30,000 clones listed, roughly 90% were seen once; the top ten hold approximately 2.6%. The data were taken from a study of blood T cell repertoires in COVID-19. Overall study context: Specimens from acute and convalescent COVID-19 originated in the United States, Italy and Spain. T cells, B-cell-depleted T cells, or PBMCs provided the cDNA or gDNA that served as material.

The sequenced material came from peripheral blood. The V gene is TRBV7-9, the J gene TRBJ2-3; tentatively, D is TRBD2 (5 bases). The clonotype comes from a human donor in a cohort sampled during active COVID-19. CDR3 residues: CASRVDFHSTDTQYF. CDR3 DNA: TGTGCCAGCAGAGTGGACTTCCACAGCACAGATACGCAGTATTTT. Full variable domain (rest looked up from reference TRBV7-9 and TRBJ2-3): DTGVSQNPRHKITKRGQNVTFRCDPISEHNRLYWYRQTLGQGPEFLTYFQNEAQLEKSRLLSDRFSAERPKGSFSTLEIQRTEQGDSAMYLCASRVDFHSTDTQYFGPGTRLTVL.